These 18 T cell receptor beta chains came from one sample sequenced in a study of glioma-infiltrating T cells after dendritic cell vaccination. Specified time point: after dendritic cell vaccination, including at tumor progression/relapse. The table came from immunoSEQ multiplex PCR; TCRdb's copy has only in-frame clones and leaves some out. The sample carries tens of thousands of clones, roughly four fifths recorded once. This specimen was blood, taken after dendritic cell vaccination. These receptor sequences come from a human donor with glioblastoma.

The rearrangement links TRBV19 to TRBJ2-2; D gene ambiguous. The V and J ends lost 4 bases and 0 bases respectively, with 12 bases between them. Germline V CDR1 and CDR2: LNHDA, SQIVND (reference sequence). The CDR3 totals 16 residues. CDR3 coding DNA: TGTGCCAGTAGTAGTTTGGCCATAACGAACACCGGGGAGCTGTTTTTT. Translating gives CASSSLAITNTGELFF. The full variable domain, its missing parts supplied by reference TRBV19 and TRBJ2-2, is DGGITQSPKYLFRKEGQNVTLSCEQNLNHDAMYWYRQDPGQGLRLIYYSQIVNDFQKGDIAEGYSVSREKKESFPLTVTSAQKNPTAFYLCASSSLAITNTGELFFGEGSRLTVL.

The chain is built from TRBV19 and TRBJ1-2; D gene unclear. The V end was cut by 0 bases, the J end by 4 bases, with 6 bases between. The CDR3 is 13 amino acids. Germline lookup yields CDR1 LNHDA and CDR2 SQIVND (reference sequence). The CDR3 loop reads CASSIESTYGYTF. The CDR3 nucleotides are TGTGCCAGTAGTATAGAGTCTACCTATGGCTACACCTTC.

This clone was seen just once. The chain joins TRBV27 to TRBJ2-7; D unclear. V gave up 3 bases and J gave up 5 bases, with 14 bases separating them. Germline V gives CDR1 MNHEY, CDR2 SMNVEV (reference sequence). The CDR3 spans 14 residues. The CDR3 DNA follows: TGTGCCAGCAGTTTCTCTCTGGCGGCCCACGAGCAGTACTTC. It encodes CASSFSLAAHEQYF.

This rearrangement joins TRBV6-6 to TRBJ1-1; D may be TRBD1 (6 bases). V lost 7 bases and J 3 bases, leaving 9 bases between the germline ends. The length of the CDR3 is 12 residues. Germline loops: CDR1 MNHNY, CDR2 SVGAGI (reference sequence). The CDR3 here is CASTAGDTEAFF. The CDR3 DNA reads as TGTGCCAGCACCGCAGGGGACACTGAAGCTTTCTTT.

V and J are TRBV6-1 and TRBJ2-6; 8 bases line up with TRBD2. This CDR3 comprises 15 residues. Germline values: CDR1 MNHNS, CDR2 SASEGT. J was trimmed by 3 bases and V by 6 bases; bases with no gene match: 4. CDR3 loop: CASSKAGDGANVLTF. The CDR3 bases are TGTGCCAGCAGCAAAGCGGGGGATGGGGCCAACGTCCTGACTTTC.

The chain joins TRBV18 to TRBJ1-1, with 8 bases lining up with TRBD1. The J segment lost 5 bases and the V segment lost 4 bases, leaving 6 bases of the junction unmatched. Germline V gene sequence: CDR1 KGHSH, CDR2 LQKENI. The CDR3 totals 14 residues. This CDR3 is CASSLGQGATEAFF. Written as DNA, the CDR3 is TGTGCCAGCTCACTCGGACAGGGAGCGACTGAAGCTTTCTTT.

This clone was observed a handful of times. The CDR3 region is CASSGQGAISEAFF. The CDR3 DNA sequence: TGTGCCAGCAGTGGACAGGGGGCGATCTCTGAAGCTTTCTTT. This rearrangement joins TRBV2 to TRBJ1-1; the match to TRBD1 covers 10 bases. This CDR3 region has 14 residues. V shed 4 bases and J 6 bases; nucleotides not matched to a gene: 5. Germline V gene data show CDR1 as SNHLY and CDR2 as FYNNEI.

Only one count was recorded for this clone. The chain joins TRBV18 to TRBJ1-1; D not certain. There are 14 residues in the CDR3. CDR1 and CDR2 from the germline V gene are KGHSH and LQKENI. V was cut by 4 bases and J by 7 bases, with 16 bases left in between. For the CDR3, the DNA is TGTGCCAGCTCACTTAATCCTCGGGAACATGAAGCTTTCTTT. Encoded protein: CASSLNPREHEAFF.

Points on this clone: A read error may produce the germline difference seen at one junction end. The rearrangement uses TRBV6-1 and TRBJ2-5, with 10 bases matching TRBD2. This CDR3 spans 13 amino acids. Looked up from germline, CDR1 is MNHNS and CDR2 is SASEGT. CDR3 region: CASSENERGGLHF. CDR3 DNA: TGTGCCAGCAGTGAAAATGAGCGGGGGGGCCTGCACTTC.

The V gene is TRBV30, the J gene TRBJ1-2, with D possibly matching TRBD1 (6 bases). This CDR3 comprises 16 residues. The V gene's germline CDR1 is GTSNPN and CDR2 SVGIG (reference sequence). Trimming removed 2 bases from V and 7 bases from J, with 23 bases in between. This chain's CDR3 is CAWSLPQGPIGGGYTF. The CDR3 region has the DNA TGTGCCTGGAGTCTACCGCAGGGACCCATAGGGGGTGGCTACACCTTC.

This clone was detected a few times. The J gene is TRBJ1-3, the V gene TRBV2; D possibly corresponds to TRBD1 (6 bases). The V end was cut by 6 bases, the J end by 0 bases, with 18 bases between. CDR1 is SNHLY and CDR2 is FYNNEI in the germline V gene. The CDR3 consists of 17 residues. The CDR3 region has the DNA TGTGCCAGCAGGACAGGACAGTTCTCATTCTCTGGAAACACCATATATTTT. Protein sequence: CASRTGQFSFSGNTIYF.

This clone has a handful of counts. The rearrangement uses TRBV4-2 and TRBJ1-4; TRBD1 might be the D (5 bases). The germline gives CDR1 LGHNA, CDR2 YNFKEQ. The V end was cut by 0 bases, the J end by 11 bases, with 13 bases between. The CDR3 extends over 14 amino acids. DNA for the CDR3: TGTGCCAGCAGCCAAGATCTGTGGGGCAATAAACTGTTTTTT. Translating gives CASSQDLWGNKLFF.

This clone was seen a few times. The chain uses TRBV6-6 and TRBJ1-5; 8 bases are a match to TRBD1. This CDR3 spans 15 amino acids. V gave up 7 bases and J gave up 6 bases; unmatched junction bases: 11. Germline V gives CDR1 MNHNY, CDR2 SVGAGI (reference sequence). CDR3 region: CASIGQGGFGQPQHF. The CDR3 DNA reads TGTGCCAGCATTGGACAGGGCGGCTTTGGTCAGCCCCAGCATTTT.

The gene calls are TRBV7-6 and TRBJ1-2, with D possibly matching TRBD1 (5 bases). This CDR3 is built from 13 residues. Germline V gene lookup returns CDR1 SGHVS and CDR2 FNYEAQ. Trimming shortened V by 4 bases and J by 6 bases, and 12 bases separated the two germline ends. The CDR3: CASSSYGADGYTF. As DNA, the CDR3 is TGTGCCAGCAGCTCCTATGGGGCCGATGGCTACACCTTC.

The CDR3: CASSPGGGPVYEQYF. The DNA of the CDR3 is TGCGCCAGCAGCCCCGGGGGGGGTCCGGTCTACGAGCAGTACTTC. The rearrangement joins TRBV5-1 to TRBJ2-7; 8 positions agree with TRBD2. CDR1 and CDR2 (germline): SGHRS, YFSETQ. J was trimmed by 3 bases and V by 4 bases; bases with no gene match: 9. The CDR3 is 15 residues long.

J is TRBJ2-3 and V is TRBV29-1; 7 bases map to TRBD1. The CDR3 extends over 12 amino acids. The germline gives CDR1 SQVTM, CDR2 ANQGSEA. V was pared by 6 bases and J by 3 bases, with 3 bases of the junction left unmatched. CDR3 protein: CSVETGTDTQYF. DNA of the CDR3: TGCAGCGTAGAGACAGGGACAGATACGCAGTATTTT.

This chain joins TRBV7-9 and TRBJ1-2; the D gene is possibly TRBD1 (6 bases). Trimming left V 1 base short and J 6 bases short, with 6 bases between. Germline V gene data show CDR1 as SEHNR and CDR2 as FQNEAQ (reference sequence). This CDR3 has 12 residues. CDR3 in DNA: TGTGCCAGCAGCTTAGACAGGGATGGCTACACCTTC. Amino acid sequence: CASSLDRDGYTF.

This sequence joins TRBV19 and TRBJ2-3; D may be TRBD2 (6 bases). This CDR3 region has 13 residues. Trimming removed 4 bases from V and 3 bases from J, with 8 bases in between. Germline-derived CDR1 and CDR2 are LNHDA and SQIVND (reference sequence). This chain's CDR3 is CASSRGLTDTQYF. As DNA, the CDR3 is TGTGCCAGTAGTAGGGGACTTACAGATACGCAGTATTTT.